The clone carrying this T cell receptor (beta chain) was observed a handful of times. Its cognate antigen is unknown. The record originates from a study of graft-versus-host responses after intestinal transplantation. The overall study: Each recipient received anti-thymocyte globulin induction, then tacrolimus and steroids for about 3 years.

TCRdb keeps only in-frame clones here, not all; method: immunoSEQ multiplex PCR. The sample contains fewer than 110,000 clones, 87% of which appear only once. Trimming removed 7 bases at V and 3 bases at J, with 15 bases between. CDR1 is MNHEY, CDR2 SVGAGI, per germline. The CDR3 consists of 14 residues. Notes on the study in general: Early post-transplant declines in HvG were associated with peak levels of circulating GvH clones.

This chain connects TRBV6-5 to TRBJ1-1; the D gene is possibly TRBD1 (5 bases). This receptor was obtained from a human donor who was the organ donor for an intestinal transplant. The sequencing used unstimulated CD4+ T cells sorted from spleen or lymph node cells, collected before transplant. In DNA form, the CDR3 reads TGTGCCAGCACCCGGGACCCGAGGGACACTGAAGCTTTCTTT. It codes for CASTRDPRDTEAFF.